A selection of T cell receptor beta chains follows, all from one sample in a study of blood T cell repertoires in COVID-19. Libraries were prepared by immunoSEQ multiplex PCR; TCRdb keeps only in-frame clonotypes and omits some of them. The repertoire holds 110,000 to 150,000 clones, about 86% seen once, with over 8% in the top ten. The sequenced material came from peripheral blood. These receptors were collected from a woman between 55 and 75 years old with acute or convalescent COVID-19. Both conserved end residues are part of each CDR3. A D gene is named only where the DNA matches it firmly. Size is omitted from some rows. Given values are once, few, many or a class for expanded clones.

V gene	D gene	J gene	clone size	CDR3 protein	CDR3 DNA
TRBV7-7	TRBD1	TRBJ2-5	NA	CASSPDRGQETQYF	TGTGCTAGCAGCCCGGACAGGGGGCAAGAGACCCAGTACTTC
TRBV10-2	TRBD1	TRBJ1-2	NA	CASSERGTGLYGYTF	TGCGCCAGCAGTGAGAGGGGGACAGGGCTGTATGGCTACACCTTC
TRBV5-1	NA	TRBJ1-6	few	CASSLVWRDGSYNSPLHF	TGCGCCAGCAGCTTGGTTTGGCGGGATGGCTCCTATAATTCACCCCTCCACTTT
TRBV28	TRBD2	TRBJ2-5	NA	CASSFIWMSASGGYETQYF	TGTGCCAGCAGTTTTATTTGGATGTCGGCTAGCGGGGGTTACGAGACCCAGTACTTC
TRBV30	NA	TRBJ2-2	NA	CASHQTWTGELFF	TGTGCCAGCCATCAAACTTGGACCGGGGAGCTGTTTTTT
TRBV27	TRBD2	TRBJ2-7	NA	CAAGERSYEQYF	TGTGCCGCGGGGGAACGCTCCTACGAGCAGTACTTC
TRBV7-3	TRBD2	TRBJ2-1	medium-sized	CASSLGGGYNEQFF	TGTGCCAGCAGCTTAGGCGGGGGATACAATGAGCAGTTCTTC
TRBV10-1	NA	TRBJ2-1	once	CASRLGGSYNEQFF	TGCGCCAGCAGATTGGGGGGCTCCTACAATGAGCAGTTCTTC
TRBV29-1	NA	TRBJ1-1	NA	CSVCGQMNTEAFF	TGCAGCGTGTGCGGACAGATGAACACTGAAGCTTTCTTT
TRBV27	NA	TRBJ2-7	NA	CASSPGRGGSYEQYF	TGTGCCAGCAGCCCTGGGCGGGGCGGATCCTACGAGCAGTACTTC
TRBV29-1	NA	TRBJ2-3	NA	CSVEQSGGNTDTQYF	TGCAGCGTTGAACAGTCGGGGGGCAACACAGATACGCAGTATTTT
TRBV28	TRBD2	TRBJ2-5	NA	CASNSGGRETQYF	TGTGCCAGCAATAGCGGGGGGAGGGAGACCCAGTACTTC
TRBV5-1	TRBD2	TRBJ2-1	once	CASSARLAGDLYNEQFF	TGCGCCAGCAGCGCCCGACTAGCGGGGGACCTATACAATGAGCAGTTCTTC
TRBV5-1	NA	TRBJ2-7	NA	CASTSGGRQYF	TGCGCCAGCACCTCCGGAGGGCGGCAGTACTTC
TRBV5-1	NA	TRBJ2-3	NA	CASSDVAGTDTQYF	TGCGCCAGCAGTGATGTGGCGGGCACAGATACGCAGTATTTT
TRBV11-3	TRBD1	TRBJ2-3	NA	CASSLRSGTVVDTQYF	TGTGCCAGCAGCTTGAGGTCCGGGACAGTGGTAGATACGCAGTATTTT
TRBV28	NA	TRBJ1-5	NA	CASGGYHSNQPQHF	TGTGCCAGCGGGGGCTACCATAGCAATCAGCCCCAGCATTTT
TRBV14	NA	TRBJ1-6	NA	CASSQEIVRNSPLHF	TGTGCCAGCAGCCAAGAGATCGTGAGGAATTCACCCCTCCACTTT
TRBV7-2	TRBD1	TRBJ1-5	NA	CASSLGPGTGGPGGPQHF	TGTGCCAGCAGCTTAGGCCCCGGGACAGGGGGCCCCGGGGGGCCCCAGCATTTT
TRBV5-1	NA	TRBJ2-7	NA	CASSLGTVYEQYF	TGCGCCAGCAGCTTGGGGACAGTTTACGAGCAGTACTTC
TRBV19	NA	TRBJ1-4	NA	CASSETATNEKLFF	TGTGCCAGTTCCGAGACAGCAACTAATGAAAAACTGTTTTTT
TRBV4-1	TRBD1	TRBJ1-3	NA	CASSQDGDRGNTIYF	TGCGCCAGCAGCCAAGATGGGGACAGAGGAAACACCATATATTTT
TRBV9	NA	TRBJ2-1	NA	CASTGETYNEQFF	TGTGCCAGCACGGGGGAGACCTACAATGAGCAGTTCTTC
TRBV30	TRBD1	TRBJ1-2	NA	CAWTRDSRDYGYTF	TGTGCCTGGACTAGGGACAGTCGGGACTATGGCTACACCTTC
TRBV18	TRBD1	TRBJ1-2	NA	CASSPSGTGFGYTF	TGTGCCAGCTCACCGTCCGGGACAGGGTTTGGCTACACCTTC
TRBV11-2	NA	TRBJ2-2	NA	CASSAYGNANTGELFF	TGTGCCAGCAGCGCCTACGGGAACGCGAACACCGGGGAGCTGTTTTTT
TRBV6-5	TRBD1	TRBJ2-1	NA	CASSKGQGIRQFF	TGTGCCAGCAGTAAGGGACAGGGGATTCGGCAGTTCTTC
TRBV18	TRBD2	TRBJ2-3	NA	CASSPPSGADTQYF	TGTGCCAGCTCACCACCCAGCGGGGCAGATACGCAGTATTTT
TRBV7-2	TRBD1	TRBJ1-4	NA	CASSSGQLNEKLFF	TGTGCCAGCAGCTCGGGACAGTTGAATGAAAAACTGTTTTTT
TRBV5-6	NA	TRBJ2-7	NA	CASSSPRMYDRCPTGVKYF	TGTGCCAGCAGCTCCCCGCGAATGTATGACAGGTGCCCTACCGGGGTTAAGTACTTC
TRBV6-5	NA	TRBJ2-5	NA	CASSTLGGHQETQYF	TGTGCCAGCAGTACCCTCGGGGGGCACCAAGAGACCCAGTACTTC
TRBV19	NA	TRBJ1-1	NA	CASREAYTEAFF	TGTGCCAGTCGGGAGGCGTACACTGAAGCTTTCTTT
TRBV19	NA	TRBJ1-5	NA	CASSTYLSNQPQHF	TGTGCCAGTAGTACCTACTTGAGCAATCAGCCCCAGCATTTT
TRBV10-1	NA	TRBJ2-2	NA	CASSDYYTGELFF	TGCGCCAGCAGTGACTACTACACCGGGGAGCTGTTTTTT
TRBV5-1	NA	TRBJ2-3	once	CASSFGGGAGTQYF	TGCGCCAGCAGCTTTGGTGGGGGGGCAGGGACGCAGTATTTT
TRBV19	TRBD1	TRBJ1-2	NA	CASSPRQGGYTF	TGTGCCAGTAGTCCCCGACAGGGTGGCTACACCTTC
TRBV19	NA	TRBJ1-2	NA	CASMTGRGYGYTF	TGTGCCAGTATGACAGGACGAGGCTATGGCTACACCTTC
TRBV11-2	TRBD1	TRBJ1-5	once	CASSWTGGLNQPQHF	TGTGCCAGCAGCTGGACAGGGGGCCTCAATCAGCCCCAGCATTTT
TRBV11-3	NA	TRBJ1-4	once	CASTLESGLNEKLFF	TGTGCCAGCACCTTAGAATCGGGACTTAATGAAAAACTGTTTTTT
TRBV7-9	TRBD2	TRBJ2-3	NA	CASSLTSAADTQYF	TGTGCCAGCAGCCTAACTAGCGCAGCAGATACGCAGTATTTT
TRBV5-1	NA	TRBJ2-3	NA	CASSPDRPTDTQYF	TGCGCCAGCAGCCCCGACAGGCCCACAGATACGCAGTATTTT
TRBV6-6	NA	TRBJ2-1	few	CASSYGFREQFF	TGTGCCAGCAGTTACGGTTTCAGGGAGCAGTTCTTC
TRBV12-3/TRBV12-4	NA	TRBJ1-4	NA	CASRGGAEKLFF	TGTGCCAGCAGGGGGGGAGCGGAAAAACTGTTTTTT